The sequence of this TCR beta chain was determined in a study of blood T cells in healthy people across ages. The CDR3 runs to 15 residues. Germline V gives CDR1 MNHNS, CDR2 SASEGT. Between the trimmed V and J ends, which lost 5 bases and 4 bases, there was a span of 12 bases. Primed by a sample-barcoded 5' primer and a J-beta primer mix, a second PCR proceeded for 7 to 11 cycles. TCRdb ran MiXCR on the 5' RACE reads and lists one entry per CDR3 protein. The sample records roughly 570,000 distinct CDR3 sequences, approximately 30% being singletons. Material: blood. The clonotype comes from a woman in her seventies in good health. The rearrangement links TRBV6-1 to TRBJ2-6, with D possibly matching TRBD2 (6 bases). CDR3 DNA: TGTGCCAGCAGTACCAGGGACTCGGGGGCCAACGTCCTGACTTTC. As protein: CASSTRDSGANVLTF.